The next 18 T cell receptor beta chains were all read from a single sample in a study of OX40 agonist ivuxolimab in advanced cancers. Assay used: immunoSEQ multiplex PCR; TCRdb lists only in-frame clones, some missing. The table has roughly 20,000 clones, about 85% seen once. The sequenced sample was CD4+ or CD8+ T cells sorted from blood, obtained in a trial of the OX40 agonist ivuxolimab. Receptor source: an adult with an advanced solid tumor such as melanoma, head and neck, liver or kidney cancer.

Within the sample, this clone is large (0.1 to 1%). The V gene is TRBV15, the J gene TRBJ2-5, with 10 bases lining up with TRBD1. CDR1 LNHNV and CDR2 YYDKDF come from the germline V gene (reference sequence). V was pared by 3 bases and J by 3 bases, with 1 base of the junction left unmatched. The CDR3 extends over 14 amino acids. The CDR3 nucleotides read TGTGCCACCAGCAGCGGGACAGGGGAAGAGACCCAGTACTTC. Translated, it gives CATSSGTGEETQYF. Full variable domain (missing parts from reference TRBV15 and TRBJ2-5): DAMVIQNPRYQVTQFGKPVTLSCSQTLNHNVMYWYQQKSSQAPKLLFHYYDKDFNNEADTPDNFQSRRPNTSFCFLDIRSPGLGDTAMYLCATSSGTGEETQYFGPGTRLLVL.

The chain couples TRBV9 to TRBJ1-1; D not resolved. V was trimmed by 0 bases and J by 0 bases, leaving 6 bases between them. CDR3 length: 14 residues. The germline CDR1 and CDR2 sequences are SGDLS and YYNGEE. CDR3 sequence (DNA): TGTGCCAGCAGCGTAGCCCTTTTGAACACTGAAGCTTTCTTT. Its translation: CASSVALLNTEAFF.

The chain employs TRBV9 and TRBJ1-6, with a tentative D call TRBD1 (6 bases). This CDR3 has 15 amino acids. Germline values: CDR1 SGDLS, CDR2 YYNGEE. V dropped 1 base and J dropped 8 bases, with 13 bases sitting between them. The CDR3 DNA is TGTGCCAGCAGCGTATGGGGGGACAACTATTCACCCCTCCACTTT. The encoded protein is CASSVWGDNYSPLHF.

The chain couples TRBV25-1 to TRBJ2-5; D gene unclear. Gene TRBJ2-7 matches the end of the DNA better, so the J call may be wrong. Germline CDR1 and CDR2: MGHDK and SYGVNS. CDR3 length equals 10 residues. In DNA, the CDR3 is TGTGCCAGCAGTGACTACGAGCAGTACTTC. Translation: CASSDYEQYF.

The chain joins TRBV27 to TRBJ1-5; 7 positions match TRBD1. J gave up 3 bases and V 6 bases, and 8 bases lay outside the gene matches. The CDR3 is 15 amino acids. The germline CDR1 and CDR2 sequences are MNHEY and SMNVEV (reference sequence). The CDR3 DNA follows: TGTGCCAGCAGGGAAGGGGGCGCCTACAATCAGCCCCAGCATTTT. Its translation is CASREGGAYNQPQHF.

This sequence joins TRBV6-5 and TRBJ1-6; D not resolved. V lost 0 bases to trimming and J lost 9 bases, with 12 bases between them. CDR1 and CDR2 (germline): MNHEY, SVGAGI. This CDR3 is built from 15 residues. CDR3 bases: TGTGCCAGCAGTTACTCTGGCCAGCCGGGTTCACCCCTCCACTTT. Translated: CASSYSGQPGSPLHF.

This chain's CDR3 is CASSGGHGVNQPQHF. DNA of the CDR3: TGTGCCAGCAGTGGCGGCCACGGCGTGAATCAGCCCCAGCATTTT. V is TRBV6-1 and J is TRBJ1-5; no definite D call. The germline gives CDR1 MNHNS, CDR2 SASEGT. Trimming pared 4 bases from V and 4 bases from J, leaving 14 bases between. CDR3 length equals 15 residues.

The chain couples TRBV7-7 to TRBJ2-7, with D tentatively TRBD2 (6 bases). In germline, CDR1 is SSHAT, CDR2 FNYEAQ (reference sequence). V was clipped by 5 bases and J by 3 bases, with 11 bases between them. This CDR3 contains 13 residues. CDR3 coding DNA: TGTGCCAGCAGCGCCGAGGAGGGCTACGAGCAGTACTTC. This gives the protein CASSAEEGYEQYF. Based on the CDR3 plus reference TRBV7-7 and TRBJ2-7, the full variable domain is GAGVSQSPRYKVTKRGQDVTLRCDPISSHATLYWYQQALGQGPEFLTYFNYEAQPDKSGLPSDRFSAERPEGSISTLTIQRTEQRDSAMYRCASSAEEGYEQYFGPGTRLTVT.

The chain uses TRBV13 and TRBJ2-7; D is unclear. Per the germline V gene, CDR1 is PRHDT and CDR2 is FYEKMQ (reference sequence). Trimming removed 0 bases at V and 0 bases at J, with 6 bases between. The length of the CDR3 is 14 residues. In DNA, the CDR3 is TGTGCCAGCAGCTTAGGCGGGTTCTCCTACGAGCAGTACTTC. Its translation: CASSLGGFSYEQYF.

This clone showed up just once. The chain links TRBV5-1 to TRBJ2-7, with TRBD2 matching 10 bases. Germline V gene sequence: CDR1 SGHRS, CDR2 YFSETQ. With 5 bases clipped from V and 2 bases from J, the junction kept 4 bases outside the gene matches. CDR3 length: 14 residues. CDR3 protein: CASSQRGGAYEQYF. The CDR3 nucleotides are TGCGCCAGCAGTCAGCGGGGGGGAGCCTACGAGCAGTACTTC.

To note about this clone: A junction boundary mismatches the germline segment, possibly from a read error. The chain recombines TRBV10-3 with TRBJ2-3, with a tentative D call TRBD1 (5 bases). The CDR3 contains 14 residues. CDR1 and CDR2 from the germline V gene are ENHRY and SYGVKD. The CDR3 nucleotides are TGTGCCAGCAGTTACTCGCAGGGTCCAGATACGCAGTATTTT. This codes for CASSYSQGPDTQYF.

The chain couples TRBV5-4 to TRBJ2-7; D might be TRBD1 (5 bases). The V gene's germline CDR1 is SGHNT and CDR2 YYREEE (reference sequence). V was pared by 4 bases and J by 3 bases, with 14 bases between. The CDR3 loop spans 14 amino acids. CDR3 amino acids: CASSASTDGYEQYF. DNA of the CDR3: TGTGCCAGCAGCGCCTCGACAGATGGCTACGAGCAGTACTTC.

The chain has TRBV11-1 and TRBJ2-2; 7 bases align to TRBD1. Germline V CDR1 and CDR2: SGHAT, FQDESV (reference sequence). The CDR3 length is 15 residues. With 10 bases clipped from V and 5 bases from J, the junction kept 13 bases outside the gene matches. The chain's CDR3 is CATAARAGGTGELFF. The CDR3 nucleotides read TGTGCCACCGCGGCCAGGGCAGGGGGTACCGGGGAGCTGTTTTTT.

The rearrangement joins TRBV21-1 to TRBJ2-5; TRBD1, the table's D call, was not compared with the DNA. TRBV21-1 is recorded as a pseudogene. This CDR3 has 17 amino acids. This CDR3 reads CASSKKRSRGLGETQYF. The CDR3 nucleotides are TGTGCCAGCAGCAAAAAGAGGTCCAGGGGGCTTGGTGAGACCCAGTACTTC.

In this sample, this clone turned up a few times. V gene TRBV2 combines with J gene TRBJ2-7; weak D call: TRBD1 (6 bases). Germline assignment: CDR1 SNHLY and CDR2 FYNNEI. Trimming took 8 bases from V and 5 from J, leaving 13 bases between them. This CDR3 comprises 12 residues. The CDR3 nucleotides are TGTGCCAGCCACGACAGGCGCGACGAGCAGTACTTC. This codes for CASHDRRDEQYF. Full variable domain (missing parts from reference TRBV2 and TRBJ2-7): EPEVTQTPSHQVTQMGQEVILRCVPISNHLYFYWYRQILGQKVEFLVSFYNNEISEKSEIFDDQFSVERPDGSNFTLKIRSTKLEDSAMYFCASHDRRDEQYFGPGTRLTVT.

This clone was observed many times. The CDR3 loop is CASSPSGFSMNTEAFF. As DNA, the CDR3 is TGTGCCAGCAGCCCCTCGGGATTTTCCATGAACACTGAAGCTTTCTTT. The chain employs TRBV7-9 and TRBJ1-1; D is uncertain. CDR3 length: 16 amino acids. The germline V gene has CDR1 SEHNR and CDR2 FQNEAQ (reference sequence). V lost 5 bases to trimming and J lost 0 bases, with 16 bases between them.

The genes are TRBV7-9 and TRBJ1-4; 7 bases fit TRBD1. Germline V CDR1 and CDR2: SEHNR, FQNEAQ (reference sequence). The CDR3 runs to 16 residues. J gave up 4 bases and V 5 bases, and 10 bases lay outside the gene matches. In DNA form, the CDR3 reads TGTGCCAGCAGCCCCCAACAGGGGCCGGATAATGAAAAACTGTTTTTT. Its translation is CASSPQQGPDNEKLFF.

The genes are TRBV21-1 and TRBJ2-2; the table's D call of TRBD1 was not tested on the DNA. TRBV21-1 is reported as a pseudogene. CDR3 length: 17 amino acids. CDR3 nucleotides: TGTGCCAGCAGCAAAGGCGATCCACAGGGGGCGCCCGGGGAGCTGTTTTTT. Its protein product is CASSKGDPQGAPGELFF.